The T cell receptor beta chain under discussion was sequenced for a study of T-cell reconstitution after alpha-beta-depleted transplantation in children. As to this clonotype: Its cognate antigen is unknown.

Library preparation (for TCRbeta) was performed with unique molecular identifiers. Each CDR3 protein gets one entry after TCRdb re-called the PCR reads with MiXCR. The data contain 350,000 to 500,000 distinct CDR3 sequences, over 40% of them singletons. Trimming took 5 bases from V and 8 from J, leaving 25 bases between them. This CDR3 is 17 amino acids long. In germline, CDR1 is MNHNS, CDR2 SASEGT. Study-wide findings and caveats: High day-60 TCRbeta diversity in some patients came from surviving recipient T cells and thymic progenitors.

The TCR originated in a girl aged 2 to 9 with aplastic anemia, due to receive a stem cell transplant. This chain uses TRBV6-1 with TRBJ2-1; a weak D match, TRBD2 (5 bases). The specimen comprised PBMCs, sampled before TCRalphabeta/CD19-depleted stem cell transplant. CDR3: CASSPRVGGLSKDEQFF. The CDR3 coding sequence is TGTGCCAGCAGTCCACGTGTAGGCGGGCTCTCCAAGGATGAGCAGTTCTTC.